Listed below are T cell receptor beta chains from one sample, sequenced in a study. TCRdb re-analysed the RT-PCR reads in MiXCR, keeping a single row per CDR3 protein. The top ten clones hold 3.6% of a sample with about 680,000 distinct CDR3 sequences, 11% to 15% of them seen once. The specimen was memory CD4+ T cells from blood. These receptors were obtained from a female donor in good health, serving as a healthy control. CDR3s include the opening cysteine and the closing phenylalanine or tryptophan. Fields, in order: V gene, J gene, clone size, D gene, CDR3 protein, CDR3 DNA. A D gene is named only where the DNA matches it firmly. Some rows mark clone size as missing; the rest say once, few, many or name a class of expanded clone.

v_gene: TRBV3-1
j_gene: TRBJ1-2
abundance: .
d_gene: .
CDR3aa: CASSSEQGVYGYTF
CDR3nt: TGTGCCAGCAGCTCGGAGCAGGGAGTCTATGGCTACACCTTC

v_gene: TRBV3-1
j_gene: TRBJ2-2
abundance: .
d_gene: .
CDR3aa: CASSRPPSGSNTGELFF
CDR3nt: TGTGCCAGCAGCCGACCCCCTAGTGGATCGAACACCGGGGAGCTGTTTTTT

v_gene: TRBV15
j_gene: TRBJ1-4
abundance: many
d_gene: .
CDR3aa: CATSRSVEKLFF
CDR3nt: TGTGCCACCAGCAGATCGGTTGAAAAACTGTTTTTT

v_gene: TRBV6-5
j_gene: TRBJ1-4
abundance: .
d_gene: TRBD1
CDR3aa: CASSSVGQGRPGTNEKLFF
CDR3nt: TGTGCCAGCAGCTCCGTGGGACAGGGCCGGCCCGGGACTAATGAAAAACTGTTTTTT

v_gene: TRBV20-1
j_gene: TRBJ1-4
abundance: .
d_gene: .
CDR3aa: CSATDPQSTNEKLFF
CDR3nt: TGCAGTGCAACCGATCCTCAGTCAACTAATGAAAAACTGTTTTTT

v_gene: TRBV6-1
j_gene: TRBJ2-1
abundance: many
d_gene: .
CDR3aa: CASSLIPNSYNEQFF
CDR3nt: TGTGCCAGCAGCCTTATTCCTAATTCCTACAATGAGCAGTTCTTC

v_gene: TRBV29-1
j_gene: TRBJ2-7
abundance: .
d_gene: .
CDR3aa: CSVWGTLPYEQYF
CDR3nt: TGCAGCGTTTGGGGAACATTGCCCTACGAGCAGTACTTC

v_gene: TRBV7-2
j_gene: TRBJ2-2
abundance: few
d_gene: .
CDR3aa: CASTTPVGNTGELFF
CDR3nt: TGTGCCAGCACCACCCCGGTGGGGAACACCGGGGAGCTGTTTTTT

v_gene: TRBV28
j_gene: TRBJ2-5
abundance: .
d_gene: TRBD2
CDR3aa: CASSFWTSGSGQETQYF
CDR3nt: TGTGCCAGCAGTTTTTGGACTAGCGGGAGTGGGCAAGAGACCCAGTACTTC

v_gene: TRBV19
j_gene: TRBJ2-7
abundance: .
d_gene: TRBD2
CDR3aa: CASSMGAGRSYEQYF
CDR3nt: TGTGCCAGTAGTATGGGAGCGGGACGGTCCTACGAGCAGTACTTC

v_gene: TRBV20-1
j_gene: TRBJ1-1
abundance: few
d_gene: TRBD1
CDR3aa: CSSRQGMTEAFF
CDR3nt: TGCAGTTCCAGACAGGGTATGACTGAAGCTTTCTTT

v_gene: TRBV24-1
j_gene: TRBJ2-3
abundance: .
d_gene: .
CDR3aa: CATGQAPGSTDTQYF
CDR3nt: TGTGCCACCGGCCAAGCGCCGGGTAGCACAGATACGCAGTATTTT

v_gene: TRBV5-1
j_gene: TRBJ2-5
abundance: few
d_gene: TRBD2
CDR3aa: CASSLWGGLAGEGETQYF
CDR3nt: TGCGCCAGCAGCTTGTGGGGGGGACTAGCGGGAGAAGGCGAGACCCAGTACTTC

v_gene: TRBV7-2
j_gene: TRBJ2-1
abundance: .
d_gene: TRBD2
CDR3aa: CASSLGAGLAGTSYNEQFF
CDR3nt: TGTGCCAGCAGCTTAGGGGCGGGACTAGCGGGAACCTCCTACAATGAGCAGTTCTTC

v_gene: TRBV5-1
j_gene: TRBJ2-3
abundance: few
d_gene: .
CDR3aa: CASSLADPTDTQYF
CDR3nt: TGCGCCAGCAGCTTGGCCGACCCCACAGATACGCAGTATTTT

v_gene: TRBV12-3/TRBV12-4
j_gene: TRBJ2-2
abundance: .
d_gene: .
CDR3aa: CASRPDLNTGELFF
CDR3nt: TGTGCCAGCAGGCCGGACTTGAACACCGGGGAGCTGTTTTTT

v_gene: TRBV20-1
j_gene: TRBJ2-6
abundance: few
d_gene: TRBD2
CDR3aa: CSATGGGLPSGANVLTF
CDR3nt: TGCAGTGCCACCGGGGGGGGTCTCCCCTCTGGGGCCAACGTCCTGACTTTC

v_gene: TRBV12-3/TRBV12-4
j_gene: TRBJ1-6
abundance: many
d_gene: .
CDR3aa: CASSLMGYNSPLHF
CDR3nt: TGTGCCAGCAGTCTTATGGGGTATAATTCACCCCTCCACTTT

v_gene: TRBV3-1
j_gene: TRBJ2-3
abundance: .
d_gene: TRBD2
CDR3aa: CASSQDGSSGRFTDTQYF
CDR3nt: TGTGCCAGCAGCCAAGATGGTAGTAGCGGGAGATTCACAGATACGCAGTATTTT

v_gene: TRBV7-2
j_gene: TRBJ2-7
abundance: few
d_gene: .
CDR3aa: CASSLMTDSYEQYF
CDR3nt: TGTGCCAGCAGCTTAATGACCGACAGCTACGAGCAGTACTTC

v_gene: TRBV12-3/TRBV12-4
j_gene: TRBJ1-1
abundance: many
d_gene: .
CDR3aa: CASSLSSQNTEAFF
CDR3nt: TGTGCCAGCAGTTTATCCAGTCAAAACACTGAAGCTTTCTTT

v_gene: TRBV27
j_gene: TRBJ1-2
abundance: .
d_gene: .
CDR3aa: CASSSYSRLSYGYTF
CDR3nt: TGTGCCAGCAGTTCTTACAGTCGACTAAGCTATGGCTACACCTTC

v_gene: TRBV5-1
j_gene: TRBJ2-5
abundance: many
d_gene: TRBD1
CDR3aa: CASSPRTGGHQETQYF
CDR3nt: TGCGCCAGCAGCCCTAGGACAGGGGGTCACCAAGAGACCCAGTACTTC

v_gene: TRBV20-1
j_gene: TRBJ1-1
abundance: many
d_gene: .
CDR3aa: CSAISSQQAFF
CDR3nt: TGCAGTGCGATTAGTAGCCAGCAAGCTTTCTTT

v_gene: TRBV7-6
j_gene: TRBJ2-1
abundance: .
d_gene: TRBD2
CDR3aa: CASSLGLAASYNEQFF
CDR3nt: TGTGCCAGCAGCTTAGGACTAGCGGCATCCTACAATGAGCAGTTCTTC

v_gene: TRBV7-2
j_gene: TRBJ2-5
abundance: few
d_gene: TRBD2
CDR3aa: CASSFQGGRAEETQYF
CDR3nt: TGTGCCAGCAGCTTCCAGGGCGGGAGGGCGGAGGAGACCCAGTACTTC

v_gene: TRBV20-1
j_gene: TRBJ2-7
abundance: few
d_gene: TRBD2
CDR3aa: CSAQEGLAGVNEQYF
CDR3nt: TGCAGTGCTCAAGAGGGATTAGCGGGAGTCAACGAGCAGTACTTC

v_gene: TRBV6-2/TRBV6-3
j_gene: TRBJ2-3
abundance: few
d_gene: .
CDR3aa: CASGGSTDTQYF
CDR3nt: TGTGCCAGCGGGGGTTCCACAGATACGCAGTATTTT

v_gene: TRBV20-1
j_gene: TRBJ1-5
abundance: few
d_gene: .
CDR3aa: CSTKTSSVSNQPQHF
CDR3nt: TGCAGTACCAAAACCTCCTCCGTTAGCAATCAGCCCCAGCATTTT

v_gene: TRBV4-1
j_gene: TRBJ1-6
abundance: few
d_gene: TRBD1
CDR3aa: CASSLFWAGGAGNSPLHF
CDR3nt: TGCGCCAGCAGCCTCTTTTGGGCAGGGGGCGCGGGGAATTCACCCCTCCACTTT

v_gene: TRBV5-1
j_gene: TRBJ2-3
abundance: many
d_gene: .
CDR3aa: CASSQGDPRTDTQYF
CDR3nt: TGCGCCAGCAGCCAAGGGGACCCGCGGACAGATACGCAGTATTTT

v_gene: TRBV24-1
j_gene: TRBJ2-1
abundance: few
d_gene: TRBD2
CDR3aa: CATSDVGLAAYNEQFF
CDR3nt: TGTGCCACCAGTGATGTTGGGCTAGCGGCCTACAATGAGCAGTTCTTC

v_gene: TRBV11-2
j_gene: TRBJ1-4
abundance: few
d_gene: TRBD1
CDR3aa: CASSLYRGNEKLFF
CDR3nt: TGTGCCAGCAGCTTATACAGGGGTAATGAAAAACTGTTTTTT

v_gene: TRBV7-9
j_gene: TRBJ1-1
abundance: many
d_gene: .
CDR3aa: CASSRDGYTEAFF
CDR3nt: TGTGCCAGCAGCCGAGACGGTTACACTGAAGCTTTCTTT

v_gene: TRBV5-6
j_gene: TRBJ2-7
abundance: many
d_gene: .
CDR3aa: CASRLGRSSYEQYF
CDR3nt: TGTGCCAGCAGACTTGGACGGAGCTCCTACGAGCAGTACTTC

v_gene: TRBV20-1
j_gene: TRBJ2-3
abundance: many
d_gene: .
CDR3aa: CSAQHPGTDTQYF
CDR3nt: TGCAGTGCTCAGCATCCCGGCACAGATACGCAGTATTTT

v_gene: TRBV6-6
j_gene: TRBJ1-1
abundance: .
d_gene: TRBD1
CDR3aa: CASSYGTGSFEAFF
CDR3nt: TGTGCCAGCAGTTACGGGACAGGGTCCTTTGAAGCTTTCTTT

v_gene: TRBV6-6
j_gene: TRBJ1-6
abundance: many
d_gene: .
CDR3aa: CASSADGIRSYNSPLHF
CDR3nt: TGTGCCAGCAGCGCGGACGGAATCCGCTCCTATAATTCACCCCTCCACTTT

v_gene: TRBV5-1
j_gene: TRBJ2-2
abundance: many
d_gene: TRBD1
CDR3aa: CASRRPGQRNTGELFF
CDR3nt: TGCGCCAGCAGACGTCCGGGACAGCGGAACACCGGGGAGCTGTTTTTT

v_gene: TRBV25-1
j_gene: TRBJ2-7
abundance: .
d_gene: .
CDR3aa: CASSPFRVPYEQYF
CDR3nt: TGTGCCAGCAGTCCTTTCAGGGTCCCCTACGAGCAGTACTTC

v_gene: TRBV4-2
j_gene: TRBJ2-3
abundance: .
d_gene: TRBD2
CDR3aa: CASSPFGTSGKIDTQYF
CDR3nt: TGTGCCAGCAGCCCCTTCGGGACTAGCGGGAAGATAGATACGCAGTATTTT

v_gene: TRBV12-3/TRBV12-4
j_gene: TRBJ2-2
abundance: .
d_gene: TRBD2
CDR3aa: CASSPTLLLGGGNTGELFF
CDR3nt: TGTGCCAGCAGTCCAACTCTACTGCTCGGCGGGGGGAACACCGGGGAGCTGTTTTTT

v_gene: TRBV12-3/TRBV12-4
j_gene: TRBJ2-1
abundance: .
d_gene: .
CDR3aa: CASTRSVLGNEQFF
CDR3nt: TGTGCCAGCACTCGTTCGGTCCTTGGGAATGAGCAGTTCTTC

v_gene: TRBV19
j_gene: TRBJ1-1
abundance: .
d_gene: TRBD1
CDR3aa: CASRRSGTGANLNTEAFF
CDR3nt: TGTGCCAGTAGAAGATCCGGGACAGGGGCAAATCTGAACACTGAAGCTTTCTTT

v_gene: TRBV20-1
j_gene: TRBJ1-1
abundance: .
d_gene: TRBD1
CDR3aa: CSARHRGSTEAFF
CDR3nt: TGCAGTGCTCGTCACAGGGGGAGCACTGAAGCTTTCTTT

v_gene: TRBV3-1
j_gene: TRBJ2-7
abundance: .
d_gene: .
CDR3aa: CASSQDSGGEQYF
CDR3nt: TGTGCCAGCAGCCAAGACTCTGGTGGCGAGCAGTACTTC

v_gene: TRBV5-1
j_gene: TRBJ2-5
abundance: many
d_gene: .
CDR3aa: CASSLEGAQYF
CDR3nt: TGCGCCAGCAGCTTGGAAGGGGCCCAGTACTTC

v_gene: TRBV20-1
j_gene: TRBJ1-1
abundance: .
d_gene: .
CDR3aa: CSATMEGGAFF
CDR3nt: TGCAGTGCCACAATGGAGGGGGGAGCTTTCTTT

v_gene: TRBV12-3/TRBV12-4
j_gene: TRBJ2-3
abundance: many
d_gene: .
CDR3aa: CASSHYSRDNTQYF
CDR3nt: TGTGCCAGCAGTCACTATAGCAGGGACAATACGCAGTATTTT

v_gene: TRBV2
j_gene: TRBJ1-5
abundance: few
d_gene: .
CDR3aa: CASSAPPGGGNQPQHF
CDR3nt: TGTGCCAGCAGTGCACCCCCCGGGGGCGGCAATCAGCCCCAGCATTTT

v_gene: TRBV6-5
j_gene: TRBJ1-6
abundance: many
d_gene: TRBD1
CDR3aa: CAVGFSRQGASPLHF
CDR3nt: TGTGCCGTAGGGTTTTCCCGACAGGGTGCCTCACCCCTCCACTTT

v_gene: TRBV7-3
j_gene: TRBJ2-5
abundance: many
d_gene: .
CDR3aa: CASSVSFQETQYF
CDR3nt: TGTGCCAGCAGCGTCTCTTTCCAAGAGACCCAGTACTTC

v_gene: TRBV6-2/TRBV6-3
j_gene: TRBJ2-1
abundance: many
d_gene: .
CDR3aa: CASSRGPATLSSYNEQFF
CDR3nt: TGTGCCAGCAGTCGCGGGCCCGCCACGCTAAGCTCCTACAATGAGCAGTTCTTC

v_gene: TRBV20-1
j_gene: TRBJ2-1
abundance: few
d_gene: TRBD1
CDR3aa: CVGQVRNEQFF
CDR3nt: TGTGTGGGACAGGTTCGAAATGAGCAGTTCTTC

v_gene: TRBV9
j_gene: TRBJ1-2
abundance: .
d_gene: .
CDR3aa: CASSVWDTALNGYTF
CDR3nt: TGTGCCAGCAGCGTCTGGGACACGGCGTTGAATGGCTACACCTTC